What follows are 26 T cell receptor beta chains derived from one specimen sequenced in a study of glioma-infiltrating T cells after dendritic cell vaccination. Assay: immunoSEQ multiplex PCR; the TCRdb copy retains only in-frame clones and omits some. The sample records around 72,000 clones, 81% being singletons. The source material was blood, sampled before dendritic cell vaccination. The receptors here all came from a human donor with glioblastoma.

The V gene is TRBV9, the J gene TRBJ1-2; maybe TRBD1 (6 bases). The CDR3 spans 11 residues. In germline, CDR1 is SGDLS, CDR2 YYNGEE. The ends were cut back, 2 bases at V and 9 bases at J, with 8 bases in the middle. Here the CDR3 reads CASSVRGSYTF. As DNA, the CDR3 is TGTGCCAGCAGCGTGAGGGGGAGCTACACCTTC.

This chain connects TRBV7-8 to TRBJ2-1; the match to TRBD1 covers 7 bases. J gave up 2 bases and V 7 bases, and 5 bases lay outside the gene matches. CDR3 length: 14 residues. CDR1 is SGHVS and CDR2 is FQNEAQ in the germline V gene. CDR3 nucleotide sequence: TGTGCCAGCAACCGACAGGGCCCCTACAATGAGCAGTTCTTC. Translated: CASNRQGPYNEQFF.

The CDR3 is CASRREGAEAFF. The CDR3 DNA reads TGTGCCAGCAGGAGAGAGGGAGCTGAAGCTTTCTTT. The chain uses TRBV6-5 and TRBJ1-1, with D hard to call. Deletions cut 6 bases from V and 6 bases from J, with 11 bases between. This CDR3 has 12 residues. CDR1 is MNHEY and CDR2 is SVGAGI in the germline V gene.

The rearrangement links TRBV2 to TRBJ1-2; D uncertain. V was clipped by 7 bases and J by 2 bases, with 11 bases between them. CDR1 is SNHLY, CDR2 FYNNEI, per germline. The CDR3 sequence is 13 residues long. As DNA, the CDR3 is TGTGCCAGCACCTGGACTGGGAACTATGGCTACACCTTC. Translation: CASTWTGNYGYTF.

The CDR3 DNA reads TGTGCCAGCAGCTTTGTCGCGGATCAGCCCCAGCATTTT. Translation gives CASSFVADQPQHF. This sequence joins TRBV5-5 and TRBJ1-5; D gene uncertain. Germline V gene lookup returns CDR1 SGHKS and CDR2 YYEKEE (reference sequence). V lost 2 bases, J lost 5 bases, and 8 bases lay in between. There are 13 residues in the CDR3.

The chain recombines TRBV7-2 with TRBJ2-1; 8 bases fit TRBD2. V trimming: 5 bases; J trimming: 10 bases; junction bases outside the gene matches: 7. The CDR3 extends over 13 amino acids. The germline gives CDR1 SGHTA, CDR2 FQGNSA. The CDR3 sequence: CASSPGLGGEQFF. The CDR3, as DNA: TGTGCCAGCAGCCCGGGACTAGGGGGGGAGCAGTTCTTC.

This chain uses TRBV6-4 with TRBJ2-3; D unresolved. CDR1 and CDR2 (germline): MRHNA, SNTAGT. V shed 3 bases and J shed 1 base, with 11 bases lying between them. The CDR3 runs 15 residues. Here the CDR3 DNA reads TGTGCCAGCAGTGAACAGCCCAAGGGCACAGATACGCAGTATTTT. Amino acids: CASSEQPKGTDTQYF.

As to this clone: At one boundary the junction diverges from the germline segment, which might be a read error. The rearrangement uses TRBV6-1 and TRBJ1-4; D call uncertain. The CDR3 consists of 16 residues. Germline CDR1 reads MNHNS; CDR2 reads SASEGT. CDR3 loop: CASSELPGDGNQKLFF. As DNA, the CDR3 is TGTGCCAGCAGTGAACTTCCGGGAGACGGTAATCAAAAACTGTTTTTT.

This clone turned up a few times. The chain recombines TRBV7-9 with TRBJ2-4; the D gene is possibly TRBD2 (6 bases). CDR1 and CDR2 (germline): SEHNR, FQNEAQ (reference sequence). The CDR3 has 16 residues. Trimming took 5 bases from V and 0 from J, leaving 14 bases between them. This CDR3 reads CASSRDFELAKNIQYF. The CDR3 DNA reads as TGTGCCAGCAGCAGGGACTTCGAGCTAGCCAAAAACATTCAGTACTTC.

There are a few counts of this clone. The chain joins TRBV6-5 to TRBJ2-1, with D possibly TRBD2 on 7 matching bases. This CDR3 has 14 amino acids. Trimming left V 5 bases short and J 6 bases short, with 14 bases between. Germline V gene sequence: CDR1 MNHEY, CDR2 SVGAGI. Written as DNA, the CDR3 is TGTGCCAGCAGTGAAGAGGGGGGGCGCAATGAGCAGTTCTTC. Protein: CASSEEGGRNEQFF.

The CDR3 nucleotides are TGTGCCAGCAGTTCGGACAGACAAGAGACCCAGTACTTC. This translates into CASSSDRQETQYF. V is TRBV6-1 and J is TRBJ2-5; tentatively, D is TRBD1 (6 bases). The CDR3 contains 13 residues. The V and J ends lost 5 bases and 2 bases respectively, with 9 bases between them. From germline, CDR1 is MNHNS and CDR2 SASEGT.

The chain recombines TRBV29-1 with TRBJ1-2, with 9 bases fitting TRBD1. This CDR3 spans 14 amino acids. After removal of 8 bases from V and 7 bases from J, the junction contained 14 bases not matched to a gene. In germline, CDR1 is SQVTM, CDR2 ANQGSEA. In nucleotides, the CDR3 is TGCAGCTCCCGCCCCGGGACAGGGACCAGTGGCTACACCTTC. Translating gives CSSRPGTGTSGYTF.

The chain couples TRBV5-6 to TRBJ2-5; 7 nucleotides agree with TRBD2. The CDR3 has 15 residues. V lost 0 bases and J lost 2; bases outside the gene matches: 4. Germline V gene data show CDR1 as SGHDT and CDR2 as YYEEEE. The CDR3 coding sequence is TGTGCCAGCAGCTTGGCCCAGCGGGGTCAAGAGACCCAGTACTTC. This codes for CASSLAQRGQETQYF.

V gene TRBV4-1 combines with J gene TRBJ2-3; TRBD2 aligns across 9 bases. Germline CDR1 is MGHRA and CDR2 is YSYEKL. The J segment lost 4 bases and the V segment lost 7 bases, leaving 12 bases of the junction unmatched. CDR3 length: 16 amino acids. This chain's CDR3 is CASTVRLAGTSDTQYF. The CDR3 DNA follows: TGCGCCAGCACGGTACGGCTAGCGGGGACCTCAGATACGCAGTATTTT.

V and J are TRBV7-7 and TRBJ2-5; D gene unclear. In germline, CDR1 is SSHAT, CDR2 FNYEAQ (reference sequence). V lost 5 bases, J lost 5 bases, and 6 bases lay in between. The CDR3 is made up of 11 amino acids. CDR3 residues: CASSPSETQYF. The CDR3 DNA is TGTGCCAGCAGCCCCTCCGAGACCCAGTACTTC.

This CDR3 is CASSLQGQGETQYF. The CDR3 region has the DNA TGCGCCAGCAGCTTGCAGGGACAGGGGGAGACCCAGTACTTC. V and J are TRBV5-1 and TRBJ2-5, with 10 bases fitting TRBD1. After removal of 1 base from V and 5 bases from J, the junction contained 2 bases not matched to a gene. The CDR3 has 14 amino acids. Germline loops: CDR1 SGHRS, CDR2 YFSETQ.

The rearrangement links TRBV27 to TRBJ2-3; 12 bases are shared with TRBD2. Germline CDR1 reads MNHEY; CDR2 reads SMNVEV (reference sequence). This CDR3 spans 15 amino acids. The V gene end was trimmed by 6 bases and the J gene end by 3 bases; junction bases not matched to a gene: 4. The CDR3 DNA follows: TGTGCCAGCAGCCCGACTAGCGGGGGAACAGATACGCAGTATTTT. The encoded protein is CASSPTSGGTDTQYF.

This chain connects TRBV7-2 to TRBJ2-3; a possible D gene is TRBD1 (5 bases). The V end was cut by 4 bases, the J end by 4 bases, with 15 bases between. The CDR3 sequence is 15 residues long. Per the germline V gene, CDR1 is SGHTA and CDR2 is FQGNSA. The CDR3 protein is CASSSRIGAADTQYF. CDR3 nucleotide sequence: TGTGCCAGCAGCTCCCGGATAGGGGCGGCAGATACGCAGTATTTT.

The chain combines TRBV7-3 with TRBJ2-5; D possibly corresponds to TRBD2 (6 bases). The CDR3 has 18 residues. Trimming pared 5 bases from V and 3 bases from J, leaving 25 bases between. Germline V gene sequence: CDR1 SGHTA, CDR2 FQGTGA. This chain's CDR3 is CASSPLGRRGSSEETQYF. DNA of the CDR3: TGTGCCAGCAGCCCGTTGGGGCGGAGGGGTTCTAGCGAAGAGACCCAGTACTTC.

This chain joins TRBV18 and TRBJ1-5, with 7 bases that match TRBD1. The germline V gene encodes CDR1 KGHSH and CDR2 LQKENI. Trimming removed 4 bases from V and 5 bases from J; junction bases left unmatched: 14. The CDR3 loop spans 17 amino acids. The DNA of the CDR3 is TGTGCCAGCTCACAACTAGAGTCGGGACAGCACGATCAGCCCCAGCATTTT. It codes for CASSQLESGQHDQPQHF.

The J gene is TRBJ1-1, the V gene TRBV5-1, with 7 bases aligning to TRBD1. CDR3 size: 15 residues. Germline-derived CDR1 and CDR2 are SGHRS and YFSETQ. V was clipped by 4 bases and J by 0 bases; unmatched bases: 6. CDR3 DNA sequence: TGCGCCAGCAGCCGGACTACAGGGGTGAACACTGAAGCTTTCTTT. Translation gives CASSRTTGVNTEAFF.

The V and J genes are TRBV7-2 and TRBJ1-1, with a weak D call TRBD1 (6 bases). This CDR3 spans 13 amino acids. Trimming stripped 0 bases from V and 5 bases from J, with 7 bases between. Germline CDR1 reads SGHTA; CDR2 reads FQGNSA. The DNA of the CDR3 is TGTGCCAGCAGCTTAGCAAGGGGGACTGAAGCTTTCTTT. It specifies CASSLARGTEAFF.

The V call is TRBV4-1, the J call TRBJ2-7, with D maybe TRBD2 (5 bases). The V gene's germline CDR1 is MGHRA and CDR2 YSYEKL. The V and J ends lost 4 bases and 0 bases respectively, with 10 bases between them. The CDR3 has 14 residues. In DNA, the CDR3 is TGCGCCAGCAGCCCCCGCGGGTCCTCCTACGAGCAGTACTTC. Protein product: CASSPRGSSYEQYF.

The chain recombines TRBV2 with TRBJ2-2, with TRBD1 identical over 9 bases. The CDR3 is 15 residues long. Germline V lookup: CDR1 SNHLY, CDR2 FYNNEI. Losses at the gene ends were 4 bases for V and 7 bases for J; bases not matched to a gene: 7. In DNA form, the CDR3 reads TGTGCCAGCAGTGGAGGGACAGGGATTAGCGGGGAGCTGTTTTTT. Translation gives CASSGGTGISGELFF.

The CDR3 coding sequence is TGTGCCAGCAGCCAGGGACAGGGGGTATACGAGCAGTACTTC. Its protein product is CASSQGQGVYEQYF. V is TRBV5-6 and J is TRBJ2-7, with 11 positions matching TRBD1. Per germline, CDR1 SGHDT and CDR2 YYEEEE. The J segment lost 4 bases and the V segment lost 4 bases, leaving 4 bases of the junction unmatched. This CDR3 has 14 amino acids. Supplemented by reference TRBV5-6 and TRBJ2-7, the full variable domain reads DAGVTQSPTHLIKTRGQQVTLRCSPKSGHDTVSWYQQALGQGPQFIFQYYEEEERQRGNFPDRFSGHQFPNYSSELNVNALLLGDSALYLCASSQGQGVYEQYFGPGTRLTVT.

The chain links TRBV19 to TRBJ1-2; 8 bases fit TRBD1. The CDR3 has 14 residues. J lost 5 bases, V lost 5 bases, and 7 bases had no gene match. The V gene's germline CDR1 is LNHDA and CDR2 SQIVND (reference sequence). CDR3 amino acids: CASSGSDRAYGYTF. The DNA for the CDR3 is TGTGCCAGTAGTGGTTCGGACAGGGCTTATGGCTACACCTTC. Filled out from reference TRBV19 and TRBJ1-2, the complete variable domain reads DGGITQSPKYLFRKEGQNVTLSCEQNLNHDAMYWYRQDPGQGLRLIYYSQIVNDFQKGDIAEGYSVSREKKESFPLTVTSAQKNPTAFYLCASSGSDRAYGYTFGSGTRLTVV.